This is a list of T cell receptor beta chains from one sample in a study of OX40 agonist ivuxolimab in advanced cancers. Here immunoSEQ multiplex PCR was the method, and the copy in TCRdb shows in-frame clones only, minus some. The sample includes over 60,000 clones, around 89% of them seen just once. The sample consisted of CD4+ or CD8+ T cells sorted from blood, taken in a trial of the OX40 agonist ivuxolimab. These receptors originate from an adult with an advanced solid tumor such as melanoma, head and neck, liver or kidney cancer. Each CDR3 is given with its conserved first and last residue. A D gene is named only where the DNA matches it firmly. Not all rows give a size; the values are once, few, many and, for expanded clones, a class.

CDR3aa: CASSEGLDYGYTF
CDR3nt: TGCGCCAGCAGTGAGGGGCTCGACTATGGCTACACCTTC
d_gene: .
v_gene: TRBV10-1
j_gene: TRBJ1-2
abundance: .

CDR3aa: CASSPQGGGGDTEAFF
CDR3nt: TGCGCCAGCAGCCCGCAGGGGGGGGGAGGAGACACTGAAGCTTTCTTT
d_gene: TRBD1
v_gene: TRBV5-1
j_gene: TRBJ1-1
abundance: once

CDR3aa: CASSLGQGLTYEQYF
CDR3nt: TGTGCCAGCAGCTTAGGACAGGGCCTAACCTACGAGCAGTACTTC
d_gene: TRBD1
v_gene: TRBV28
j_gene: TRBJ2-7
abundance: once

CDR3aa: CASSGHLGETQYF
CDR3nt: TGTGCCAGTAGTGGCCACTTAGGGGAGACCCAGTACTTC
d_gene: .
v_gene: TRBV19
j_gene: TRBJ2-5
abundance: few

CDR3aa: CASSEGRVSNQPQHF
CDR3nt: TGTGCCAGCAGTGAAGGCAGGGTGAGCAATCAGCCCCAGCATTTT
d_gene: .
v_gene: TRBV2
j_gene: TRBJ1-5
abundance: .

CDR3aa: CSVEKADRATYNEQFF
CDR3nt: TGCAGCGTTGAGAAGGCGGACAGGGCCACCTACAATGAGCAGTTCTTC
d_gene: TRBD1
v_gene: TRBV29-1
j_gene: TRBJ2-1
abundance: once

CDR3aa: CASSPGPQETQYF
CDR3nt: TGTGCCAGCTCACCGGGGCCCCAAGAGACCCAGTACTTC
d_gene: .
v_gene: TRBV18
j_gene: TRBJ2-5
abundance: .

CDR3aa: CASTPASGRDTGELFF
CDR3nt: TGTGCCAGCACGCCAGCTAGCGGGAGGGACACCGGGGAGCTGTTTTTT
d_gene: TRBD2
v_gene: TRBV2
j_gene: TRBJ2-2
abundance: .

CDR3aa: CASSTPQGQGGNSPLHF
CDR3nt: TGTGCCAGCAGTACCCCCCAGGGACAGGGAGGGAATTCACCCCTCCACTTT
d_gene: TRBD1
v_gene: TRBV28
j_gene: TRBJ1-6
abundance: .

CDR3aa: CASNRDSDQPQHF
CDR3nt: TGTGCCAGCAACCGGGACAGTGATCAGCCCCAGCATTTT
d_gene: TRBD1
v_gene: TRBV2
j_gene: TRBJ1-5
abundance: .

CDR3aa: CATANDRVYEQYF
CDR3nt: TGTGCCACCGCGAATGACAGGGTGTACGAGCAGTACTTC
d_gene: TRBD1
v_gene: TRBV15
j_gene: TRBJ2-7
abundance: .

CDR3aa: CSAAGTGGAGYGYTF
CDR3nt: TGCAGCGCCGCCGGGACAGGGGGCGCGGGGTATGGCTACACCTTC
d_gene: TRBD1
v_gene: TRBV29-1
j_gene: TRBJ1-2
abundance: .

CDR3aa: CATLRGGNRYEQYF
CDR3nt: TGTGCCACCTTGCGAGGGGGCAATCGCTACGAGCAGTACTTC
d_gene: TRBD1
v_gene: TRBV5-8
j_gene: TRBJ2-7
abundance: .

CDR3aa: CASSLRNTGTLNTEAFF
CDR3nt: TGTGCCAGCAGCTTACGAAATACCGGGACTCTGAACACTGAAGCTTTCTTT
d_gene: .
v_gene: TRBV7-6
j_gene: TRBJ1-1
abundance: .

CDR3aa: CASASSYNSPLHF
CDR3nt: TGTGCCAGCGCGAGCTCCTATAATTCACCCCTCCACTTT
d_gene: .
v_gene: TRBV11-3
j_gene: TRBJ1-6
abundance: .

CDR3aa: CASSYTQPGLGSPLHF
CDR3nt: TGTGCCAGCAGTTACACTCAGCCGGGACTGGGTTCACCCCTCCACTTT
d_gene: .
v_gene: TRBV6-5
j_gene: TRBJ1-6
abundance: .

CDR3aa: CASGFRGTGNTIYF
CDR3nt: TGTGCCAGCGGATTTCGGGGGACTGGAAACACCATATATTTT
d_gene: .
v_gene: TRBV9
j_gene: TRBJ1-3
abundance: .

CDR3aa: CASSLGGGLGEKLFF
CDR3nt: TGTGCCAGCAGCTTGGGCGGAGGGTTAGGAGAAAAACTGTTTTTT
d_gene: .
v_gene: TRBV5-4
j_gene: TRBJ1-4
abundance: .

CDR3aa: CASSYLATSVNNEQFF
CDR3nt: TGTGCCAGCAGTTACCTCGCTACTAGCGTGAACAATGAGCAGTTCTTC
d_gene: TRBD2
v_gene: TRBV6-5
j_gene: TRBJ2-1
abundance: .

CDR3aa: CASSFAGNQPQHF
CDR3nt: TGTGCCAGCAGCTTTGCGGGCAATCAGCCCCAGCATTTT
d_gene: .
v_gene: TRBV7-9
j_gene: TRBJ1-5
abundance: once

CDR3aa: CATRGGSLYEQYF
CDR3nt: TGTGCCACCCGAGGAGGGTCGCTCTACGAGCAGTACTTC
d_gene: .
v_gene: TRBV28
j_gene: TRBJ2-7
abundance: .

CDR3aa: CASTPLAGVENEQFF
CDR3nt: TGTGCCAGCACCCCCCTAGCGGGAGTCGAGAATGAGCAGTTCTTC
d_gene: TRBD2
v_gene: TRBV27
j_gene: TRBJ2-1
abundance: .

CDR3aa: CASSPGGAWTDTQYF
CDR3nt: TGTGCCAGCTCACCAGGCGGGGCTTGGACAGATACGCAGTATTTT
d_gene: .
v_gene: TRBV18
j_gene: TRBJ2-3
abundance: .

CDR3aa: CAWSVGGLSYNEQFF
CDR3nt: TGTGCCTGGAGTGTGGGTGGACTCTCCTACAATGAGCAGTTCTTC
d_gene: .
v_gene: TRBV30
j_gene: TRBJ2-1
abundance: .

CDR3aa: CASTRGSTNEKLFF
CDR3nt: TGTGCCAGCACCAGGGGTTCAACTAATGAAAAACTGTTTTTT
d_gene: .
v_gene: TRBV28
j_gene: TRBJ1-4
abundance: .

CDR3aa: CASGRTGTSGRFDEQFF
CDR3nt: TGTGCCAGTGGGCGAACCGGGACTAGCGGGAGGTTCGATGAGCAGTTCTTC
d_gene: TRBD2
v_gene: TRBV19
j_gene: TRBJ2-1
abundance: .

CDR3aa: CASSKGRAGQNTEAFF
CDR3nt: TGTGCCAGCAGCAAAGGTCGAGCAGGGCAAAACACTGAAGCTTTCTTT
d_gene: .
v_gene: TRBV21-1
j_gene: TRBJ1-1
abundance: .

CDR3aa: CASSSTSGGNTEAFF
CDR3nt: TGTGCCAGCAGCTCAACCAGTGGGGGGAACACTGAAGCTTTCTTT
d_gene: .
v_gene: TRBV13
j_gene: TRBJ1-1
abundance: .

CDR3aa: CASSSQGGETYEQYF
CDR3nt: TGTGCCAGCAGTTCCCAGGGAGGAGAGACCTACGAGCAGTACTTC
d_gene: .
v_gene: TRBV27
j_gene: TRBJ2-7
abundance: .

CDR3aa: CASSLGQAHQPQHF
CDR3nt: TGTGCCAGCAGCTTAGGACAGGCACATCAGCCCCAGCATTTT
d_gene: .
v_gene: TRBV7-9
j_gene: TRBJ1-5
abundance: .

CDR3aa: CASSLGWGEQFF
CDR3nt: TGCGCCAGCAGCTTGGGATGGGGTGAGCAGTTCTTC
d_gene: .
v_gene: TRBV5-1
j_gene: TRBJ2-1
abundance: .

CDR3aa: CAISGDAYEQYF
CDR3nt: TGTGCCATCAGTGGGGACGCCTACGAGCAGTACTTC
d_gene: .
v_gene: TRBV10-3
j_gene: TRBJ2-7
abundance: .

CDR3aa: CASSTYRGEAFF
CDR3nt: TGTGCCAGCAGCACCTACAGGGGTGAAGCTTTCTTT
d_gene: TRBD1
v_gene: TRBV7-2
j_gene: TRBJ1-1
abundance: few

CDR3aa: CSAPRGVEQYF
CDR3nt: TGCAGTGCTCCGCGGGGGGTCGAGCAGTACTTC
d_gene: TRBD2
v_gene: TRBV20-1
j_gene: TRBJ2-7
abundance: .

CDR3aa: CASSYNRGATEAFF
CDR3nt: TGTGCCAGCAGTTACAACAGGGGCGCCACTGAAGCTTTCTTT
d_gene: TRBD1
v_gene: TRBV6-5
j_gene: TRBJ1-1
abundance: .

CDR3aa: CASSFLGGGTDTQYF
CDR3nt: TGTGCCAGCAGCTTTTTAGGGGGCGGGACAGATACGCAGTATTTT
d_gene: TRBD1
v_gene: TRBV11-2
j_gene: TRBJ2-3
abundance: .

CDR3aa: CASSLRDNSPLHF
CDR3nt: TGTGCCAGCAGCTTGAGGGATAATTCACCCCTCCACTTT
d_gene: .
v_gene: TRBV5-4
j_gene: TRBJ1-6
abundance: .

CDR3aa: CASSDTGPSGNTIYF
CDR3nt: TGTGCCAGCAGTGATACCGGCCCCTCTGGAAACACCATATATTTT
d_gene: .
v_gene: TRBV6-1
j_gene: TRBJ1-3
abundance: .

CDR3aa: CASSLAQSSYEQYF
CDR3nt: TGTGCCAGCAGCTTAGCCCAATCCTCCTACGAGCAGTACTTC
d_gene: .
v_gene: TRBV7-9
j_gene: TRBJ2-7
abundance: .

CDR3aa: CACGRLLAKNIQYF
CDR3nt: TGTGCCTGCGGGCGATTACTAGCCAAAAACATTCAGTACTTC
d_gene: .
v_gene: TRBV28
j_gene: TRBJ2-4
abundance: .

CDR3aa: CASSPPTSLIYEQYF
CDR3nt: TGTGCCAGCAGCCCTCCGACTAGCTTAATTTACGAGCAGTACTTC
d_gene: TRBD2
v_gene: TRBV11-3
j_gene: TRBJ2-7
abundance: .

CDR3aa: CSALTSSEQYF
CDR3nt: TGCAGTGCTCTGACTAGTAGCGAGCAGTACTTC
d_gene: .
v_gene: TRBV20-1
j_gene: TRBJ2-7
abundance: .

CDR3aa: CASSPRQGFTEAFF
CDR3nt: TGTGCCAGCAGTCCTCGACAGGGCTTCACTGAAGCTTTCTTT
d_gene: TRBD1
v_gene: TRBV27
j_gene: TRBJ1-1
abundance: .

CDR3aa: CASSLWGRDQPQHF
CDR3nt: TGTGCCAGCAGTTTATGGGGCAGGGATCAGCCCCAGCATTTT
d_gene: .
v_gene: TRBV28
j_gene: TRBJ1-5
abundance: few

CDR3aa: CASSPWTTATMAGTF
CDR3nt: TGTGCCAGCAGCCCTTGGACAACCGCAACGATGGCTGGGACCTTC
d_gene: .
v_gene: TRBV14
j_gene: TRBJ1-2
abundance: .

CDR3aa: CASSPIPTADYGYTF
CDR3nt: TGTGCCAGCTCACCCATTCCAACGGCGGACTATGGCTACACCTTC
d_gene: .
v_gene: TRBV18
j_gene: TRBJ1-2
abundance: .

CDR3aa: CASTPQGGLADEQYF
CDR3nt: TGTGCCAGCACCCCACAGGGAGGCCTAGCGGACGAGCAGTACTTC
d_gene: .
v_gene: TRBV2
j_gene: TRBJ2-7
abundance: .

CDR3aa: CASRLSNYGYTF
CDR3nt: TGTGCCAGCCGACTGTCTAACTATGGCTACACCTTC
d_gene: .
v_gene: TRBV2
j_gene: TRBJ1-2
abundance: .

CDR3aa: CASSLGGGVSYEQYF
CDR3nt: TGCGCCAGCAGCTTGGGGGGTGGAGTAAGCTACGAGCAGTACTTC
d_gene: .
v_gene: TRBV5-1
j_gene: TRBJ2-7
abundance: .

CDR3aa: CASSRDNEQFF
CDR3nt: TGCGCCAGCAGCCGAGACAATGAGCAGTTCTTC
d_gene: .
v_gene: TRBV4-1
j_gene: TRBJ2-1
abundance: .

CDR3aa: CASSRGLNTEAFF
CDR3nt: TGTGCCAGCAGCCGGGGACTGAACACTGAAGCTTTCTTT
d_gene: .
v_gene: TRBV7-6
j_gene: TRBJ1-1
abundance: .

CDR3aa: CASSRTSDTQYF
CDR3nt: TGTGCCAGCAGCCGGACTAGCGATACGCAGTATTTT
d_gene: TRBD2
v_gene: TRBV7-2
j_gene: TRBJ2-3
abundance: few

CDR3aa: CASSLGQGGASYNSPLHF
CDR3nt: TGTGCCAGCAGTTTGGGACAGGGGGGGGCCTCCTATAATTCACCCCTCCACTTT
d_gene: TRBD1
v_gene: TRBV28
j_gene: TRBJ1-6
abundance: .

CDR3aa: CASNRAGGTQYF
CDR3nt: TGTGCCAGTAACCGGGCCGGGGGGACCCAGTACTTC
d_gene: .
v_gene: TRBV19
j_gene: TRBJ2-5
abundance: .